This entry describes one T cell receptor (beta chain). Its target is unknown. The authors made TCR beta libraries using UMI-labeled 5' RACE. Original methodology: Libraries were built for TCR beta, and each one held between about 2,900 and 18,000 functional CDR3 beta clonotypes. TCRdb reprocessed the 5' RACE reads and stores each CDR3 protein as one record, lacking DNA. TCRdb, not the authors, supplied the V and J calls. The sample includes under 13,000 distinct CDR3 sequences. This entry is derived from a study of human CD8 memory T cell subsets. The CDR3 length is 15 residues. In germline, CDR1 is SGHRS, CDR2 YFSETQ. By negative magnetic separation, total CD8+ T cells were enriched. General study results and limits: Chao1 estimates hinted that stem-like memory T cells outstripped precursor exhausted T cells in diversity.

The receptor was isolated from a human donor in good health. The specimen was CD8+ T cells from PBMCs. J is TRBJ1-1 and V is TRBV5-1; TCRdb indicates TRBD1, and absent DNA this call remains unverified. CDR3 sequence: CASSLGWVGDTEAFF.